A single sample gave rise to the 29 T cell receptor beta chains below, sequenced in a study of blood T cell repertoires in COVID-19. Profiling relied on immunoSEQ multiplex PCR, and the TCRdb table lists in-frame clones only, not all of them. The sample lists roughly 20,000 clones, over 85% seen once, with approximately 6.3% in the top ten. The sequenced sample consisted of peripheral blood. These receptors were obtained from a woman aged 80 or over with active COVID-19.

This rearrangement joins TRBV30 to TRBJ1-6; no firm D call. Trimming took 4 bases from V and 7 from J, leaving 11 bases between them. CDR3 length equals 13 residues. Germline-derived CDR1 and CDR2 are GTSNPN and SVGIG (reference sequence). The CDR3 reads CAWNDRENSPLHF. CDR3 coding DNA: TGTGCCTGGAACGATAGGGAGAATTCACCCCTCCACTTT.

The chain couples TRBV4-1 to TRBJ1-4, with TRBD1 matching 11 bases. V trimming: 4 bases; J trimming: 0 bases; junction bases outside the gene matches: 4. The V gene's germline CDR1 is MGHRA and CDR2 YSYEKL. CDR3 length: 17 residues. CDR3 sequence (DNA): TGCGCCAGCAGCCCCGGGACAGGGGGTGCAACTAATGAAAAACTGTTTTTT. Residues: CASSPGTGGATNEKLFF.

The chain carries TRBV19 and TRBJ2-1; the D is unclear. Germline lookup yields CDR1 LNHDA and CDR2 SQIVND (reference sequence). V lost 5 bases, J lost 1 base, and 12 bases lay in between. The CDR3 runs to 15 residues. CDR3 in amino acids: CASSPAAGSYNEQFF. In nucleotides, the CDR3 is TGTGCCAGTAGTCCCGCCGCCGGGTCCTACAATGAGCAGTTCTTC.

The chain has TRBV5-1 and TRBJ2-2; D is ambiguous. Looked up from germline, CDR1 is SGHRS and CDR2 is YFSETQ. The CDR3 length is 15 residues. The V and J ends lost 5 bases and 0 bases respectively, with 11 bases between them. CDR3 nucleotide sequence: TGCGCCAGCAGGAAGACTGCCGCGAACACCGGGGAGCTGTTTTTT. It encodes CASRKTAANTGELFF.

The chain combines TRBV25-1 with TRBJ1-1; 7 nucleotides line up with TRBD1. The V and J ends lost 3 bases and 2 bases, in that order; junction bases with no gene match: 12. The CDR3 runs to 17 residues. The germline CDR1 and CDR2 sequences are MGHDK and SYGVNS. The CDR3 spells CASSERGRGVVNTEAFF. CDR3 bases: TGTGCCAGCAGTGAGAGGGGGCGGGGTGTCGTTAACACTGAAGCTTTCTTT. Together with reference TRBV25-1 and TRBJ1-1, the CDR3 gives the full variable domain: EADIYQTPRYLVIGTGKKITLECSQTMGHDKMYWYQQDPGMELHLIHYSYGVNSTEKGDLSSESTVSRIRTEHFPLTLESARPSHTSQYLCASSERGRGVVNTEAFFGQGTRLTVV.

The chain combines TRBV7-6 with TRBJ2-2; TRBD2 matches 9 bases. CDR1 is SGHVS, CDR2 FNYEAQ, per germline. The CDR3 runs 17 residues. Losses at the gene ends were 1 base for V and 1 base for J; bases not matched to a gene: 4. The CDR3 is CASSLEAGGQNTGELFF. DNA of the CDR3: TGTGCCAGCAGCTTAGAAGCGGGGGGACAGAACACCGGGGAGCTGTTTTTT.

This clone came up once. The chain employs TRBV24-1 and TRBJ2-2, with D possibly being TRBD1 (5 bases). The V end was cut by 4 bases, the J end by 7 bases, with 12 bases between. Germline CDR1 KGHDR, CDR2 SFDVKD. The CDR3 runs 14 residues. The CDR3 nucleotides are TGTGCCACCAGTGACCGCCTCAGGGTCGGGGAGCTGTTTTTT. Protein product: CATSDRLRVGELFF.

V usage is TRBV10-1 and J usage is TRBJ1-1, with D possibly being TRBD1 (6 bases). The ends were cut back, 3 bases at V and 1 base at J, with 15 bases in the middle. The CDR3 runs 16 residues. Germline assignment: CDR1 WNHNN and CDR2 SYGVQD (reference sequence). CDR3 DNA: TGCGCCAGCAGTGATTGCGACAGGATACCGAACACTGAAGCTTTCTTT. Encoded protein: CASSDCDRIPNTEAFF.

The chain links TRBV5-1 to TRBJ2-1, with TRBD2 matching over 8 bases. The J segment lost 7 bases and the V segment lost 0 bases, leaving 12 bases of the junction unmatched. Germline-derived CDR1 and CDR2 are SGHRS and YFSETQ. The CDR3 length is 17 residues. For the CDR3, the DNA is TGCGCCAGCAGCTTGGAGGGGCCGGGACTAGGGCTGAATGAGCAGTTCTTC. Its translation: CASSLEGPGLGLNEQFF.

This clone has a handful of counts. The V gene is TRBV15, the J gene TRBJ1-3; D unclear. The CDR3 spans 14 residues. Germline lookup yields CDR1 LNHNV and CDR2 YYDKDF (reference sequence). V lost 0 bases, J lost 1 base, and 4 bases lay in between. The CDR3 DNA is TGTGCCACCAGCAGAGATAGTTCTGGAAACACCATATATTTT. This encodes CATSRDSSGNTIYF.

The rearrangement joins TRBV27 to TRBJ2-5; TRBD2 matches at 12 bases. CDR1 is MNHEY, CDR2 SMNVEV, per germline (reference sequence). V shed 1 base and J 1 base; nucleotides not matched to a gene: 4. This CDR3 region has 17 residues. In DNA, the CDR3 is TGTGCCAGCAGTTTATTCGGACTAGCGGGGACCCAAGAGACCCAGTACTTC. Protein sequence: CASSLFGLAGTQETQYF.

This sequence joins TRBV19 and TRBJ1-2; the match to TRBD1 covers 7 bases. The CDR3 has 15 amino acids. Unmatched junction bases numbered 14, after V lost 9 bases and J lost 4 bases. CDR1 is LNHDA, CDR2 SQIVND, per germline (reference sequence). The CDR3 loop reads CASRGQTPSGYGYTF. In nucleotides, the CDR3 is TGTGCCAGCCGGGGACAGACCCCGTCCGGCTATGGCTACACCTTC.

This chain uses TRBV4-1 with TRBJ1-3; D is undetermined. V gave up 1 base and J gave up 1 base, with 2 bases separating them. Germline CDR1 MGHRA, CDR2 YSYEKL. CDR3 length: 13 residues. CDR3 bases: TGCGCCAGCAGCCAAGCTTCTGGAAACACCATATATTTT. This translates into CASSQASGNTIYF.

The CDR3 region has the DNA TGTGCCAGCAGCCGGGGGAACGCCAAAAACATTCAGTACTTC. Protein: CASSRGNAKNIQYF. The rearrangement links TRBV9 to TRBJ2-4; a possible D gene is TRBD2 (6 bases). Germline V gives CDR1 SGDLS, CDR2 YYNGEE. The CDR3 loop spans 14 amino acids. V was pared by 4 bases and J by 1 base, with 9 bases between.

The chain couples TRBV30 to TRBJ1-2, with D hard to call. The CDR3 is made up of 13 amino acids. CDR1 is GTSNPN, CDR2 SVGIG, per germline (reference sequence). CDR3 loop: CAATGGSNYGYTF. CDR3 in DNA: TGTGCTGCTACGGGAGGAAGTAACTATGGCTACACCTTC.

V and J are TRBV13 and TRBJ2-1; 10 bases match TRBD1. Germline loops: CDR1 PRHDT, CDR2 FYEKMQ (reference sequence). With 5 bases clipped from V and 9 bases from J, the junction kept 10 bases outside the gene matches. The CDR3 spans 15 residues. The CDR3 nucleotides read TGTGCCAGCAGCCCACCGGGACAGGGGAAGGCTGAGCAGTTCTTC. This gives the protein CASSPPGQGKAEQFF. Drawing the rest from reference TRBV13 and TRBJ2-1, the complete variable domain is AAGVIQSPRHLIKEKRETATLKCYPIPRHDTVYWYQQGPGQDPQFLISFYEKMQSDKGSIPDRFSAQQFSDYHSELNMSSLELGDSALYFCASSPPGQGKAEQFFGPGTRLTVL.

The genes are TRBV7-3 and TRBJ2-7; perhaps TRBD2 as D (5 bases). Germline CDR1 and CDR2: SGHTA and FQGTGA. CDR3 length: 14 amino acids. V lost 5 bases to trimming and J lost 0 bases, with 11 bases between them. The CDR3 loop is CASSPEVSSYEQYF. The CDR3 nucleotides are TGTGCCAGCAGCCCGGAGGTGAGCTCCTACGAGCAGTACTTC.

This clone was recorded only once. The chain recombines TRBV9 with TRBJ1-6; D is possibly TRBD1 (5 bases). The germline V gene has CDR1 SGDLS and CDR2 YYNGEE. Trimming pared 0 bases from V and 14 bases from J, leaving 12 bases between. This CDR3 is 13 amino acids long. The CDR3 sequence: CASSVEQGSSLHF. The CDR3 coding sequence is TGTGCCAGCAGCGTAGAGCAGGGTAGTTCCCTCCACTTT.

This chain joins TRBV11-2 and TRBJ2-1; the D gene is possibly TRBD1 (5 bases). The V end lost 1 base, the J end lost 5 bases, and 24 bases lay between the germline ends. CDR1 and CDR2 from the germline V gene are SGHAT and FQNNGV. The CDR3 extends over 19 amino acids. Here the CDR3 reads CASSLVGHNEYFQHNEQFF. CDR3 sequence (DNA): TGTGCCAGCAGCTTAGTGGGGCACAACGAATACTTTCAACACAATGAGCAGTTCTTC. The full variable domain, in which reference TRBV11-2 and TRBJ2-1 provide the parts outside the CDR3, is EAGVAQSPRYKIIEKRQSVAFWCNPISGHATLYWYQQILGQGPKLLIQFQNNGVVDDSQLPKDRFSAERLKGVDSTLKIQPAKLEDSAVYLCASSLVGHNEYFQHNEQFFGPGTRLTVL.

The table lists this clone with a few counts. This chain uses TRBV5-4 with TRBJ2-3; D is perhaps TRBD1 (5 bases). CDR3 length: 15 amino acids. CDR1 and CDR2 (germline): SGHNT, YYREEE (reference sequence). V was trimmed by 4 bases and J by 2 bases, leaving 14 bases between them. The CDR3 reads CASSPYDRVTDTQYF. The CDR3 nucleotides are TGTGCCAGCAGCCCGTATGACAGAGTCACAGATACGCAGTATTTT. Using reference TRBV5-4 and TRBJ2-3 for the parts outside the CDR3, the full variable domain is ETGVTQSPTHLIKTRGQQVTLRCSSQSGHNTVSWYQQALGQGPQFIFQYYREEENGRGNFPPRFSGLQFPNYSSELNVNALELDDSALYLCASSPYDRVTDTQYFGPGTRLTVL.

The chain has TRBV3-1 (or the pseudogene TRBV3-2) and TRBJ2-2, with TRBD2 matching over 9 bases. Germline V gives CDR1 LGHDT, CDR2 YNNKEL (reference sequence). Losses at the gene ends were 1 base for V and 6 bases for J; bases not matched to a gene: 3. CDR3 size: 15 residues. CDR3 DNA sequence: TGTGCCAGCAGCCAAGGCCTAGCGGGGTCCGGGGAGCTGTTTTTT. Translation gives CASSQGLAGSGELFF.

The J gene is TRBJ1-1, the V gene TRBV5-1, with D hard to call. Germline-derived CDR1 and CDR2 are SGHRS and YFSETQ. CDR3 length: 14 amino acids. Trimming took off 4 bases at V and 2 bases at J, with 12 bases between the two ends. The CDR3 DNA reads TGCGCCAGCAGCCATGGAGGGCTTAACACTGAAGCTTTCTTT. Translating gives CASSHGGLNTEAFF.

The chain recombines TRBV4-2 with TRBJ1-1, with no clear D. The CDR3 spans 14 residues. The germline V gene has CDR1 LGHNA and CDR2 YNFKEQ. V lost 0 bases and J lost 1, with 6 bases in between. The CDR3 spells CASSQDRENTEAFF. The CDR3 bases are TGTGCCAGCAGCCAAGATAGAGAGAACACTGAAGCTTTCTTT.

The V gene is TRBV30, the J gene TRBJ1-1; D not resolved. V lost 3 bases to trimming and J lost 6 bases, with 14 bases between them. This CDR3 is 13 amino acids long. Germline CDR1 is GTSNPN and CDR2 is SVGIG (reference sequence). CDR3 DNA sequence: TGTGCCTGGAGGGGAGGGAAATTTTCTGAAGCTTTCTTT. It translates to CAWRGGKFSEAFF.

This clone was observed a single time. This rearrangement joins TRBV5-1 to TRBJ2-5, with D tentatively TRBD2 (5 bases). V lost 3 bases to trimming and J lost 0 bases, with 15 bases between them. Germline V gene data show CDR1 as SGHRS and CDR2 as YFSETQ. The CDR3 length is 16 residues. CDR3 sequence: CASSSGPSGYQETQYF. CDR3 nucleotide sequence: TGCGCCAGCAGCTCAGGACCATCGGGGTACCAAGAGACCCAGTACTTC.

This clone was observed once. The chain is built from TRBV6-5 and TRBJ1-2, with D unresolved. There are 14 residues in the CDR3. Germline V CDR1 and CDR2: MNHEY, SVGAGI. V shed 2 bases and J shed 4 bases, with 11 bases lying between them. This CDR3 reads CASSYTTGSYGYTF. As DNA, the CDR3 is TGTGCCAGCAGTTACACCACCGGGTCCTATGGCTACACCTTC.

The V gene is TRBV7-6, the J gene TRBJ2-1; D perhaps matches TRBD1 (7 bases). V was clipped by 3 bases and J by 3 bases, with 12 bases between them. CDR3 size: 15 residues. Germline V gene sequence: CDR1 SGHVS, CDR2 FNYEAQ. The CDR3 coding sequence is TGTGCCAGCAGCTTGGGGGGACAGAACTACAATGAGCAGTTCTTC. Translated, it gives CASSLGGQNYNEQFF.

V gene TRBV4-3 combines with J gene TRBJ1-6; a weak D match, TRBD1 (6 bases). This CDR3 has 21 residues. Trimming stripped 0 bases from V and 0 bases from J, with 21 bases between. Germline V gene data show CDR1 as LGHNA and CDR2 as YSLEER. Here the CDR3 reads CASSQDYPRQVLSSYNSPLHF. CDR3 in DNA: TGCGCCAGCAGCCAAGATTATCCCAGACAGGTCCTAAGCTCCTATAATTCACCCCTCCACTTT.

The chain has TRBV18 and TRBJ1-1; unclear D gene. The CDR3 loop spans 16 amino acids. With 0 bases removed from V and 0 bases from J, the gap between germline ends came to 11 bases. Looked up from germline, CDR1 is KGHSH and CDR2 is LQKENI. In DNA form, the CDR3 reads TGTGCCAGCTCACCACCGCGGGAGACCATGAACACTGAAGCTTTCTTT. It codes for CASSPPRETMNTEAFF.